Sequencing of this T cell receptor (beta chain) was carried out in a study of T cells after posttransplantation cyclophosphamide. Findings and caveats of the study: After PTCy, TRB diversity resembled that of CNI/methotrexate controls. Skin or GI-infiltrating T cells shared few TRB sequences with blood. Donor CD8+ memory clones often dominated recipient blood repertoires at later times.

This related bone marrow graft donor gave peripheral blood on the day of marrow donation. The repertoire was sequenced with immunoSEQ multiplex PCR; TCRdb's copy has only in-frame clones and lacks some. The sample lists 47,000 or so clones; 92% were seen once. A remark on this clone: Antigen unknown.

The sequenced sample consisted of PBMCs. The receptor was isolated from a woman in her forties or fifties in good health and a related stem cell transplant donor.

Written as DNA, the CDR3 is TGTGCCAGCAGCGAGGCGACAGGGTACTACGAGCAGTACTTC. This gives the protein CASSEATGYYEQYF. The rearrangement joins TRBV7-9 to TRBJ2-7; 7 bases are a match to TRBD1. The germline V gene has CDR1 SEHNR and CDR2 FQNEAQ (reference sequence). V was pared by 5 bases and J by 3 bases, with 7 bases of the junction left unmatched. CDR3 length: 14 amino acids.